At least ten counts were recorded for the clone carrying this T cell receptor (beta chain). The antigen is not known. These data are taken from a study of T cells in Graves' hyperthyroidism and ophthalmopathy. Overall study findings and caveats: Most thyroid clonotypes that were expanded above 0.001 also turned up in blood. The model anticipated ophthalmopathy a median about 6.5 months pre-onset. By a 13 V-J model, ophthalmopathy was set apart from stable hyperthyroidism.

Clinical symptoms, serum thyroxine and TRAb, thyroid ultrasound and orbital computed tomography together formed the diagnostic basis. Researchers amplified the TCR beta CDR3 regions from RNA transcripts. First-round RT-PCR with HTBI primers amplified the TCR CDR3 region. TCRdb analysed the multiplex PCR reads with MiXCR anew, one entry per CDR3 protein. The repertoire holds around 350,000 distinct CDR3 sequences, with approximately 13% as singletons. Germline CDR1 is MNHNS and CDR2 is SASEGT. V lost 5 bases and J 5 bases, leaving 19 bases between the germline ends. CDR3 length: 15 residues. The chain combines TRBV6-1 with TRBJ2-7; D is possibly TRBD1 or TRBD2 (5 bases each). What was sequenced was blood. This clonotype was sampled from a woman under 30 with Graves' hyperthyroidism. CDR3 loop: CASSYGGISGHEQYF. CDR3 DNA sequence: TGTGCCAGCAGTTATGGGGGAATAAGTGGGCACGAGCAGTACTTC.